This T cell receptor (beta chain) was captured in a study of control samples from healthy donors and cancer patients. Between the trimmed V and J ends, which lost 1 base and 3 bases, there was a span of 15 bases. CDR3 length: 16 amino acids. The germline CDR1 and CDR2 sequences are LNHNV and YYDKDF (reference sequence). Repertoires were generated with immunoSEQ multiplex PCR, while TCRdb's copy carries only in-frame clones and drops some. The sample holds under 200,000 clones; roughly 89% are singletons and the top ten take roughly 1.6%. In its sample, this clone was seen once. The specimen sequenced was blood. The chain has TRBV15 and TRBJ1-2; D not resolved. This receptor was taken from a young woman in good health. The CDR3 spells CATSRGSGPLDYGYTF. DNA of the CDR3: TGTGCCACCAGCAGAGGATCAGGACCCCTTGACTATGGCTACACCTTC.